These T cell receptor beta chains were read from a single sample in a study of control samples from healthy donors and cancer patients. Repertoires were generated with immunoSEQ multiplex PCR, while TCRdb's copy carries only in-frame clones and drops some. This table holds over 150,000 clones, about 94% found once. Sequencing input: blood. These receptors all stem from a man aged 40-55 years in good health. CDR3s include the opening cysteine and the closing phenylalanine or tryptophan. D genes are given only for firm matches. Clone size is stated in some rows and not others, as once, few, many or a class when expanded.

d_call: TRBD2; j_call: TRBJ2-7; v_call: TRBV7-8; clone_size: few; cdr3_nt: TGTGCCAGCAGCCTGAGTGGGGGGAGGGCGGACGAGCAGTACTTC; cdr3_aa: CASSLSGGRADEQYF
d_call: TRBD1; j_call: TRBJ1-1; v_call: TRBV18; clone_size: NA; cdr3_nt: TGTGCCAGCTCACCCGACAGGGAGGCTGAAGCTTTCTTT; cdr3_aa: CASSPDREAEAFF
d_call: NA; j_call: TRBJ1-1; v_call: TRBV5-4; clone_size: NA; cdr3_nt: TGTGCCAGCAGCTTGTACGGGGAGGGCACTGAAGCTTTCTTT; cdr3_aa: CASSLYGEGTEAFF
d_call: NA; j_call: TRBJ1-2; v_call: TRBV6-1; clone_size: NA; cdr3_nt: TGTGCCAGCAGTGAACCGGGACATAATAACTATGGCTACACCTTC; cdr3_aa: CASSEPGHNNYGYTF
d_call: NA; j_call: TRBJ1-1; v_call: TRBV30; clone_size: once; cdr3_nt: TGTGCCTGGAGCACAGACCTGGGGACTGAAGCTTTCTTT; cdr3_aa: CAWSTDLGTEAFF
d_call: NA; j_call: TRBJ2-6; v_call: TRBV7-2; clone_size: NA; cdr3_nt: TGTGCCAGCAGCTTATTGGGTTTTGCTGGGGCCAACGTCCTGACTTTC; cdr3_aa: CASSLLGFAGANVLTF
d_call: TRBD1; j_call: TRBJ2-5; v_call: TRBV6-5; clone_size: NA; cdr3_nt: TGTGCCAGCAGTTACTCAACAGGGGTAGAGACCCAGTACTTC; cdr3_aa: CASSYSTGVETQYF
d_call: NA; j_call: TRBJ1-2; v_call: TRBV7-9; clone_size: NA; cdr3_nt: TGTGCCAGCAGTCAGGGGATGGATGGCTACACCTTC; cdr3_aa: CASSQGMDGYTF
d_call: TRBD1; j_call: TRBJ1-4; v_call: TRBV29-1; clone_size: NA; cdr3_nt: TGCAGCGTTCAGACAGGGGTTTATGAAAAACTGTTTTTT; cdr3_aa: CSVQTGVYEKLFF
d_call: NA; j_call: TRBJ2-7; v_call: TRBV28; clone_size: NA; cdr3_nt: TGTGCCAGCAGTTTAAGGGGGGGCTTTACCGAGCAGTACTTC; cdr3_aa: CASSLRGGFTEQYF
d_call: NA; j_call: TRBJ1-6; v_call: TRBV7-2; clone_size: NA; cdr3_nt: TGTGCCAGCAGCTCCCGGGCTTATAATTCACCCCTCCACTTT; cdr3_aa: CASSSRAYNSPLHF
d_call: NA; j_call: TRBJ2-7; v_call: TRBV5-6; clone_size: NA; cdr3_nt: TGTGCCAGCAGCTCTACAGGGTTTACCTACGAGCAGTACTTC; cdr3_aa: CASSSTGFTYEQYF
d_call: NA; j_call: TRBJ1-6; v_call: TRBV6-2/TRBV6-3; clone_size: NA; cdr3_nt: TGTGCCAGCAGTTACCAGACAGGCTTCAATTCACCCCTCCACTTT; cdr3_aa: CASSYQTGFNSPLHF
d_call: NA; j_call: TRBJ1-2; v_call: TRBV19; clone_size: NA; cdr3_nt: TGTGCCAGTAGTATGGCGGCCGGAGGCGGGTATGGCTACACCTTC; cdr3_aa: CASSMAAGGGYGYTF
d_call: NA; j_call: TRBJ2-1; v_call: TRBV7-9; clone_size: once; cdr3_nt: TGTGCCAGCAGCTTTCCGTCGGGGGGCTGGGAGAATGAGCAGTTCTTC; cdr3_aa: CASSFPSGGWENEQFF
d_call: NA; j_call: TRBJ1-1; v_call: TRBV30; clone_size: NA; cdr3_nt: TGTGCCTGGAGTGTACAGGCACAGGATGAAGCTTTCTTT; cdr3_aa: CAWSVQAQDEAFF
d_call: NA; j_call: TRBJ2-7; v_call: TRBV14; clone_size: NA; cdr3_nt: TGTGCCAGCAGCCAAGATACGGGGTCCTACGAGCAGTACTTC; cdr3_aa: CASSQDTGSYEQYF
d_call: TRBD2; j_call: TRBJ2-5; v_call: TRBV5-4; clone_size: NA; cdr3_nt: TGTGCCAGCAGTCCCGGGACTAGCGGGGGGGCAGAGGAGACCCAGTACTTC; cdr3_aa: CASSPGTSGGAEETQYF
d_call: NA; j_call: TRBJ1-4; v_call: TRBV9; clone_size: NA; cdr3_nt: TGTGCCAGCAGCGTAGCGAGCAGGAATAATGAAAAACTGTTTTTT; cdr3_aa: CASSVASRNNEKLFF
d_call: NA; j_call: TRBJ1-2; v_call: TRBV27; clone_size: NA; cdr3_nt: TGTGCCAGCAGTTTAGTTGCAGGTGGAAACTATGGCTACACCTTC; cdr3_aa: CASSLVAGGNYGYTF
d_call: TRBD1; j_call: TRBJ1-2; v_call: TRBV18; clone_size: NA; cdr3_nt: TGTGCCAGCTCACCACCGGGACAGCATGGCTACACCTTC; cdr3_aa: CASSPPGQHGYTF
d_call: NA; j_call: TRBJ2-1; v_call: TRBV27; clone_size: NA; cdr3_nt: TGTGCCAGCAGTTTACCGGACAATCTAGATGAGCAGTTCTTC; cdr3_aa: CASSLPDNLDEQFF
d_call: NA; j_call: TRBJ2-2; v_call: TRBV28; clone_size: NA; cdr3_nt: TGTGCCAGCAGGCCCCGTGGGGGGGGCCAGCACGGGGAGCTGTTTTTT; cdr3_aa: CASRPRGGGQHGELFF